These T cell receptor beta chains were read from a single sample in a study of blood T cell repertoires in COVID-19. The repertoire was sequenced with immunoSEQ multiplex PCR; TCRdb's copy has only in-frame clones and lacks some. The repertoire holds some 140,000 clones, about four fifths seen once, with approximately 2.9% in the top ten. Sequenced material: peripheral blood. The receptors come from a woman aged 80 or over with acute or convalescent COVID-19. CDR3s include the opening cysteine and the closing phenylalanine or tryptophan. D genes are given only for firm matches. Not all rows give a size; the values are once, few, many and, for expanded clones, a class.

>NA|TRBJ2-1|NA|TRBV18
TGTGCCAGCTCACCCCCGTCCCACAATGAGCAGTTCTTC
CASSPPSHNEQFF
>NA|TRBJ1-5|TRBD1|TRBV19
TGTGCCAGTACCGAGACAGGGAACAATCAGCCCCAGCATTTT
CASTETGNNQPQHF
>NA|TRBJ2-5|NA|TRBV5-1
TGCGCCAGCAGCTTGGCCGGGGGAGAGACCCAGTACTTC
CASSLAGGETQYF
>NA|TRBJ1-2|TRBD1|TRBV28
TGTGCCAGCAGTTTAGCAGGGACAGGGGTTCTCTATGGCTACACCTTC
CASSLAGTGVLYGYTF
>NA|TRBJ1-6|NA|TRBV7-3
TGTGCCAGCAGCTTCGGTAATTCACCCCTCCACTTT
CASSFGNSPLHF
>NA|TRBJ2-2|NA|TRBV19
TGTGCCAGTAGTATATCAGGGCCGGGGGAGCTGTTTTTT
CASSISGPGELFF
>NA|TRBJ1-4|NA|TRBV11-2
TGTGCCAGCAGCTTTGGGATAGGGGCAACTAATGAAAAACTGTTTTTT
CASSFGIGATNEKLFF
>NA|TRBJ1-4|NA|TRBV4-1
TGCGCCAGCAGCCGCGTGTACAGGGTATTTGGTGAAAAACTGTTTTTT
CASSRVYRVFGEKLFF
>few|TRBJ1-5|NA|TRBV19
TGTGCCAGTAGTCCAGGCGGGGGCAGGGTTGATCAGCCCCAGCATTTT
CASSPGGGRVDQPQHF
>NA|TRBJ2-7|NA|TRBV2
TGTGCCAGCAGCCTCCCTCGCGCACGGAGCTCCTACGAGCAGTACTTC
CASSLPRARSSYEQYF
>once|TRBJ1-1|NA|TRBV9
TGTGCCAGCAGCGTAGGCCTTGGCGTCGGGGGGAACACTGAAGCTTTCTTT
CASSVGLGVGGNTEAFF
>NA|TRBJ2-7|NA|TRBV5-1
TGCGCCAGCAGCCCCCTGGACAGTTCCTACGAGCAGTACTTC
CASSPLDSSYEQYF
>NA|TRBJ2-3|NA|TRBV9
TGTGCCAGCAGCGTAGAGGGGGCAGATACGCAGTATTTT
CASSVEGADTQYF
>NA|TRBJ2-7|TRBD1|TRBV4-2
TGTGCCAGCAGCCAAGCCACCCTCGGGACAGGGAGTTACGAGCAGTACTTC
CASSQATLGTGSYEQYF
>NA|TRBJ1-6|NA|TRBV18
TGTGCCAGCTCAATGGACAACAATAATTCACCCCTCCACTTT
CASSMDNNNSPLHF
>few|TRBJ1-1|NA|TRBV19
TGTGCCAGTAGTTCGTATGGGGCATTGGGAACTGAAGCTTTCTTT
CASSSYGALGTEAFF
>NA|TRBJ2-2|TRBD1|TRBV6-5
TGTGCCAGCAGTCCCGGGACAGGGGACACCGGGGAGCTGTTTTTT
CASSPGTGDTGELFF
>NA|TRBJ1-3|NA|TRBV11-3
TGTGCCAGCAGCGACAGGACTGGCCCTGGAAACACCATATATTTT
CASSDRTGPGNTIYF
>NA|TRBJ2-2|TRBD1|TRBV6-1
TGTGCCAGCAGTGACTGGGACAGAGCCCCCTCGAGAACCGGGGAGCTGTTTTTT
CASSDWDRAPSRTGELFF
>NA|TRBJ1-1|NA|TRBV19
TGTGCCAGTAATCCGAGGAGGGACACTGAAGCTTTCTTT
CASNPRRDTEAFF
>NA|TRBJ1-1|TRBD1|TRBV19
TGTGCCAGTAGTGTCGACAGGGACACTGAAGCTTTCTTT
CASSVDRDTEAFF
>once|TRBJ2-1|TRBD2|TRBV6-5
TGTGCCAGCAGTTCCGGGGGGGATGAGCAGTTCTTC
CASSSGGDEQFF
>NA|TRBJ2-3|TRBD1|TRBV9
TGTGCCAGCAGCGTAGAGGAACAGGGGAAATTCACAGATACGCAGTATTTT
CASSVEEQGKFTDTQYF
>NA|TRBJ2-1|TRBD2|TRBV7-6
TGTGCCAGCAGCAACCGGACTAGCGGGGGTTCCTACAATGAGCAGTTCTTC
CASSNRTSGGSYNEQFF
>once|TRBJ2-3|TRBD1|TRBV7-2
TGTGCCAGCAGCTTTGGACAGGGGAAATATACGCAGTATTTT
CASSFGQGKYTQYF
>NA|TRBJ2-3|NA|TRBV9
TGTGCCAGCAGCCCTCAGATCACAGATACGCAGTATTTT
CASSPQITDTQYF
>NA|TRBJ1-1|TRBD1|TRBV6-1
TGTGCCAGCAGTGAACCCCTGGGACAGGGAGGCACTGAAGCTTTCTTT
CASSEPLGQGGTEAFF
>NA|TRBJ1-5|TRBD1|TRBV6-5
TGTGCCAGCAGTTACCCCGGGACAGCCTTTAATCAGCCCCAGCATTTT
CASSYPGTAFNQPQHF
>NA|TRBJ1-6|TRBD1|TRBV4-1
TGCGCCAGCAGCCAACGGGACAGGGGGTCCTATAATTCACCCCTCCACTTT
CASSQRDRGSYNSPLHF
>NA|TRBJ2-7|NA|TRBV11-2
TGTGCCAGCAGCTTAGACCGCGACGAGCAGTACTTC
CASSLDRDEQYF
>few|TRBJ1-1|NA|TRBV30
TGTGCCTGGAGTGTACTCGTGAACACTGAAGCTTTCTTT
CAWSVLVNTEAFF
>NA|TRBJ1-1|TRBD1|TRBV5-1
TGCGCCAGCAGCCCTCGACAGGGAGGTGAAGCTTTCTTT
CASSPRQGGEAFF
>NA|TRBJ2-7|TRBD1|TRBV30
TGTGCCTGGAGTGTCCAGGGGGCTTCCGAGCAGTACTTC
CAWSVQGASEQYF
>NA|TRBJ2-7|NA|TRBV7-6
TGTGCCAGCAGCTTAGGACAGAACCTATACGAGCAGTACTTC
CASSLGQNLYEQYF
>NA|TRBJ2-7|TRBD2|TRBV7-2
TGTGCCAGCAGCCTCTTCGGACTAGCGGTATCCTACGAGCAGTACTTC
CASSLFGLAVSYEQYF
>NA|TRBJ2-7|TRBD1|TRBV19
TGTGCCAGTAGTGAGGGACAGACCTACGAGCAGTACTTC
CASSEGQTYEQYF
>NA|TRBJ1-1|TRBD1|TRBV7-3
TGTGCCAGCAGTTTGACAGGGGAGGGCACTGAAGCTTTCTTT
CASSLTGEGTEAFF
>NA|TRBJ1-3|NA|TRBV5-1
TGCGCCAGCAGCTTATGGGACAATTTGGGAGGAAACACCATATATTTT
CASSLWDNLGGNTIYF
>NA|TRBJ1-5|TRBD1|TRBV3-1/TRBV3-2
TGTGCCAGCAGCCGGACGACAGGGTACAATCAGCCCCAGCATTTT
CASSRTTGYNQPQHF
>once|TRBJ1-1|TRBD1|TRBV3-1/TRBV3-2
TGTGCCAGCAGCAACAGGGGTCAACACACTGAAGCTTTCTTT
CASSNRGQHTEAFF
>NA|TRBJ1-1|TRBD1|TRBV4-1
TGCGCCAGCAGCCAAGACATCAGGGGGAGGAACACTGAAGCTTTCTTT
CASSQDIRGRNTEAFF
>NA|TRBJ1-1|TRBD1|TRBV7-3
TGTGCCAGCAGCTCCACAGGGGGGAACACTGAAGCTTTCTTT
CASSSTGGNTEAFF
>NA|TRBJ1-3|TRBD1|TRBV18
TGTGCCAGCATGACCGGGACAGGGAGCGGAAACACCATATATTTT
CASMTGTGSGNTIYF
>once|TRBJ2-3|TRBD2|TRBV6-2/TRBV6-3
TGTGCCAGCAGTTACCCCCGATTAGCGGGGGGCACAGATACGCAGTATTTT
CASSYPRLAGGTDTQYF